These T cell receptor beta chains were read from a single sample in a study of blood T cell repertoires in COVID-19. This table comes from immunoSEQ multiplex PCR, and its TCRdb copy is limited to in-frame clones, with some not included. The sample holds hundreds of thousands of clones; about 91% are singletons and the top ten take more than 1%. Material: PBMCs or T cells enriched from blood (not recorded which). These receptors all come from a woman between 40 and 55 years old with acute COVID-19. Each CDR3 is given with its conserved first and last residue. A D gene is named only where the DNA matches it firmly. Rows may omit the clone size; those that give it use once, few, many or a size class.

cdr3_length	v_call	j_call	clone_size	d_call	cdr3_aa	cdr3_nt
15	TRBV10-3	TRBJ2-2	.	TRBD1	CAISERTGATGELFF	TGTGCCATCAGTGAGCGGACAGGTGCCACCGGGGAGCTGTTTTTT
15	TRBV9	TRBJ2-1	once	.	CASSVAHDFYNEQFF	TGTGCCAGCAGCGTAGCCCACGACTTCTACAATGAGCAGTTCTTC
14	TRBV28	TRBJ1-1	.	.	CASSLDRAYTEAFF	TGTGCCAGCAGTCTTGACAGAGCTTACACTGAAGCTTTCTTT
15	TRBV28	TRBJ2-3	once	TRBD2	CASSLAGTSTDTQYF	TGTGCCAGCAGTCTAGCGGGGACGAGCACAGATACGCAGTATTTT
16	TRBV27	TRBJ2-1	.	TRBD2	CASSPWTSGKNNEQFF	TGTGCCAGCAGTCCCTGGACTAGCGGGAAGAACAATGAGCAGTTCTTC
14	TRBV3-1/TRBV3-2	TRBJ1-2	.	TRBD1	CASSQGGTVSGYTF	TGTGCCAGCAGCCAAGGAGGGACAGTGTCTGGCTACACCTTC
15	TRBV28	TRBJ1-2	.	.	CASSSTPGHNYGYTF	TGTGCCAGCAGTTCAACACCAGGACATAACTATGGCTACACCTTC
14	TRBV3-1/TRBV3-2	TRBJ2-7	.	.	CASSPWDLNHEQYF	TGTGCCAGCAGCCCGTGGGACTTGAACCACGAGCAGTACTTC
14	TRBV5-6	TRBJ2-5	.	.	CASSFTATQETQYF	TGTGCCAGCAGCTTTACAGCCACCCAAGAGACCCAGTACTTC
16	TRBV5-1	TRBJ2-7	.	TRBD2	CASSAGTSGLSYEQYF	TGCGCCAGCAGCGCCGGAACTAGCGGACTCTCCTACGAGCAGTACTTC
13	TRBV5-1	TRBJ2-5	.	.	CASSPQTGETQYF	TGCGCCAGCAGCCCCCAAACAGGCGAGACCCAGTACTTC
15	TRBV24-1	TRBJ1-2	.	TRBD1	CATSDHRTGNYGYTF	TGTGCCACCAGTGATCATAGGACAGGGAACTATGGCTACACCTTC
16	TRBV2	TRBJ2-3	.	.	CASMSGFPTRTDTQYF	TGTGCCAGCATGTCTGGGTTCCCCACGAGGACAGATACGCAGTATTTT
18	TRBV7-8	TRBJ2-7	.	.	CASSLFRFFGQSSYEQYF	TGTGCCAGCAGCCTATTTCGCTTTTTCGGACAGAGCTCCTACGAGCAGTACTTC
16	TRBV19	TRBJ1-1	.	.	CASRRNRANMNTEAFF	TGTGCCAGTAGGCGAAACAGGGCGAACATGAACACTGAAGCTTTCTTT
18	TRBV30	TRBJ2-6	.	TRBD2	CAWSPQAGGSSGANVLTF	TGTGCCTGGAGTCCCCAAGCGGGAGGGAGCTCTGGGGCCAACGTCCTGACTTTC
17	TRBV24-1	TRBJ2-2	.	TRBD2	CATSDALLAGGTGELFF	TGTGCCACCAGTGATGCCTTACTAGCGGGAGGGACCGGGGAGCTGTTTTTT
13	TRBV3-1/TRBV3-2	TRBJ1-2	.	.	CASSQARVAGYTF	TGTGCCAGCAGCCAAGCCAGGGTGGCTGGCTACACCTTC
17	TRBV7-9	TRBJ1-1	.	.	CASSQPTGSQGNTEAFF	TGTGCCAGCAGCCAACCCACCGGATCACAGGGAAACACTGAAGCTTTCTTT
13	TRBV30	TRBJ1-2	.	.	CAWDHRGVYGYTF	TGTGCCTGGGACCATCGGGGGGTCTATGGCTACACCTTC
19	TRBV3-1/TRBV3-2	TRBJ2-3	.	TRBD2	CASSLEYTSGSLNTDTQYF	TGTGCCAGCAGCCTGGAGTATACTAGCGGATCCCTGAACACAGATACGCAGTATTTT
15	TRBV6-1	TRBJ2-3	.	TRBD2	CASSEEAGGPDTQYF	TGTGCCAGCAGTGAAGAAGCGGGAGGACCAGATACGCAGTATTTT
17	TRBV24-1	TRBJ1-5	.	TRBD1	CATSDTSGTGGSQPQHF	TGTGCCACCAGTGATACAAGCGGGACAGGGGGCTCTCAGCCCCAGCATTTT
21	TRBV21-1	TRBJ2-5	few	.	CASSKMAGPSDLTPPKETQYF	TGTGCCAGCAGCAAAATGGCGGGGCCAAGCGACCTAACACCCCCAAAAGAGACCCAGTACTTC
16	TRBV18	TRBJ2-5	.	TRBD1	CASSQQSGQYQETQYF	TGTGCCAGCTCACAACAATCGGGACAGTACCAAGAGACCCAGTACTTC
12	TRBV12-3/TRBV12-4	TRBJ2-6	.	.	CASTYGGNVLTF	TGTGCCAGTACATACGGAGGCAACGTCCTGACTTTC
15	TRBV7-3	TRBJ2-1	once	.	CASSLVGAAYNEQFF	TGTGCCAGCAGCTTAGTTGGTGCGGCCTACAATGAGCAGTTCTTC
14	TRBV30	TRBJ1-1	.	TRBD1	CALRTGTVGTEAFF	TGTGCCTTGAGAACCGGGACAGTGGGAACTGAAGCTTTCTTT
16	TRBV9	TRBJ2-2	once	TRBD2	CASSPRGVANTGELFF	TGTGCCAGCAGCCCCCGGGGGGTCGCGAACACCGGGGAGCTGTTTTTT
14	TRBV11-3	TRBJ2-1	once	TRBD2	CASGTSGRGNEQFF	TGTGCCAGCGGGACTAGCGGGAGGGGAAATGAGCAGTTCTTC
17	TRBV15	TRBJ2-5	.	TRBD2	CATSRDFLSDTGGTQYF	TGTGCCACCAGCAGAGATTTTCTTTCGGATACGGGGGGGACCCAGTACTTC
13	TRBV27	TRBJ2-3	.	.	CASSLNRDATQYF	TGTGCCAGCAGTTTAAACAGGGATGCTACGCAGTATTTT
13	TRBV2	TRBJ2-5	.	TRBD1	CASGGQPGETQYF	TGTGCCAGCGGGGGACAGCCCGGTGAGACCCAGTACTTC
16	TRBV28	TRBJ1-3	.	TRBD1	CASSSRQGVSGNTIYF	TGTGCCAGCAGTTCCCGACAGGGGGTCTCTGGAAACACCATATATTTT
16	TRBV7-9	TRBJ2-1	.	TRBD1	CASSLSRTGTYNEQFF	TGTGCCAGCAGCTTATCAAGGACAGGAACCTACAATGAGCAGTTCTTC
14	TRBV9	TRBJ1-3	once	TRBD1	CASSAPGQGNTIYF	TGTGCCAGCAGCGCCCCGGGACAGGGAAACACCATATATTTT
14	TRBV9	TRBJ1-2	.	.	CASSPSPGSSGYTF	TGTGCCAGCAGCCCATCACCTGGGAGTTCCGGCTACACCTTC
13	TRBV7-3	TRBJ2-1	.	.	CASSLGRDNEQFF	TGTGCCAGCAGCTTAGGCAGGGACAATGAGCAGTTCTTC
13	TRBV12-3/TRBV12-4	TRBJ1-1	.	TRBD1	CASRRDRGYMAFF	TGTGCCAGCAGACGGGACAGGGGGTATATGGCTTTCTTT
16	TRBV5-6	TRBJ1-2	.	.	CASSLSEGVRNYGYTF	TGTGCCAGCAGCTTATCGGAAGGGGTCAGAAACTATGGCTACACCTTC
16	TRBV21-1	TRBJ2-1	.	.	CASSNGGSSGDNEQFF	TGTGCCAGCAGCAACGGGGGGTCTAGCGGGGACAATGAGCAGTTCTTC
16	TRBV28	TRBJ1-5	.	.	CASTQGGVNSNQPQHF	TGTGCCAGCACTCAGGGAGGTGTCAATAGCAATCAGCCCCAGCATTTT
14	TRBV27	TRBJ1-2	.	.	CASSLSNSLYGYTF	TGTGCCAGCAGTTTATCGAACTCCCTCTATGGCTACACCTTC
14	TRBV6-5	TRBJ1-1	.	.	CASAGTGGPTEAFF	TGTGCCAGCGCGGGAACCGGGGGACCCACTGAAGCTTTCTTT